This TCR beta chain emerged from a study of blood T cell repertoires in COVID-19. Study background: Samples of COVID-19 (acute and convalescent) were obtained from the United States, Italy and Spain.

TCRdb's table, derived via immunoSEQ multiplex PCR, lists solely in-frame clones and lacks some. Among about 350,000 clones listed, about 90% were seen once. This CDR3 has 17 amino acids. The ends were cut back, 4 bases at V and 2 bases at J, with 16 bases in the middle. Germline-derived CDR1 and CDR2 are SGDLS and YYNGEE. V gene TRBV9 combines with J gene TRBJ1-6; D may be TRBD1 (6 bases). The sample taken for sequencing was peripheral blood. The clonotype comes from a woman aged 18 to 35 who had recovered from COVID-19. The CDR3 nucleotides read TGTGCCAGCAGCCCGACCACAGGGCTGGCCTATAATTCACCCCTCCACTTT. Translating it yields CASSPTTGLAYNSPLHF.